The 2 T cell receptor beta chains below were found in one sample sequenced in a study of T-cell reconstitution after alpha-beta-depleted transplantation in children. It was with unique molecular identifiers that the TCRbeta library was prepared. TCRdb re-derived calls from the PCR reads in MiXCR, one entry per CDR3 protein. This table holds a few hundred thousand distinct CDR3 sequences, 25% to 30% found once. The material sequenced was PBMCs, taken before TCRalphabeta/CD19-depleted stem cell transplant. These TCRs come from a boy less than two years old with Wiskott-Aldrich syndrome, due to receive a stem cell transplant.

This clonotype was counted a few times. The genes are TRBV4-1 and TRBJ2-1; 9 nucleotides align to TRBD2. CDR1 is MGHRA and CDR2 is YSYEKL in the germline V gene. CDR3 size: 13 residues. With V trimmed by 3 bases and J by 10 bases, 4 bases remained unmatched. For the CDR3, the DNA is TGCGCCAGCAGCCACGCTGGGACTAGCGAGCAGTTCTTC. Translated: CASSHAGTSEQFF.

The gene calls are TRBV10-2 and TRBJ2-5; D uncertain. The CDR3 runs 13 residues. V was pared by 7 bases and J by 0 bases, with 9 bases between. The germline gives CDR1 WSHSY, CDR2 SAAADI. The CDR3 nucleotides are TGCGCCAGCACGCCCCGGTACCAAGAGACCCAGTACTTC. The encoded protein is CASTPRYQETQYF.